This TCR beta chain was captured in a study of cytomegalovirus exposure and HLA in healthy donors. About the study: An analysis done earlier identified some 120 million unique TCR beta sequences from approximately 180 million T cells. Unique TCRs numbering some 77 million, obtained from HLA-typed donors, made up an early data release. Findings and caveats of the study: Per published reports, the classifier diagnosed cytomegalovirus status with high specificity and sensitivity. Sequencing depth across donors, presence/absence analyses assumed, was roughly uniform.

Primers included in the PCR were 60 Vbeta and 13 Jbeta primers. Sequencing was performed with immunoSEQ multiplex PCR; in TCRdb, only in-frame clones are kept and a portion is missing. Its table lists around 75,000 clones. The germline gives CDR1 MNHEY, CDR2 SVGAGI. Trimming cost V 8 bases and J 6 bases, with 17 bases left between them. The length of the CDR3 is 13 residues. About this clone itself: The antigen is not known.

The chain joins TRBV6-5 to TRBJ2-7, with D possibly being TRBD2 (5 bases). What was sequenced was PBMCs. The sequence was obtained from a man aged 35 to 55 in good health and CMV-seronegative. This chain's CDR3 is CASRRGKGGEQYF. In DNA, the CDR3 is TGTGCCAGCCGTCGGGGAAAGGGTGGCGAGCAGTACTTC.